This passage covers 28 T cell receptor beta chains from one sample sequenced in a study of human T cells and chemical hapten exposure. MiXCR was run by TCRdb on the RACE reads, yielding one entry per CDR3 protein. The repertoire has about 250,000 distinct CDR3 sequences, around 7% of them found once; the top ten carry 1.2%. Time point here: pre-sensitization, week 0. Documented treatment: therapeutic diphenylcyclopropenone sensitization with weekly scalp DPC. Sequencing used whole blood, obtained in connection with sensitization to the hapten diphenylcyclopropenone (DPC). These receptors originate from a young man with alopecia areata. Some clones in this sample may be carry-over from other donors' samples.

This chain connects TRBV18 to TRBJ1-1, with TRBD1 matching 9 bases. The germline CDR1 and CDR2 sequences are KGHSH and LQKENI. J gave up 1 base and V 4 bases, and 7 bases lay outside the gene matches. The CDR3 length is 16 residues. CDR3 loop: CASSLHPGQGNTEAFF. The CDR3 DNA is TGTGCCAGCTCACTCCACCCGGGACAGGGGAACACTGAAGCTTTCTTT.

The CDR3 here is CSVQQGNLQETQYF. The CDR3 region has the DNA TGCAGCGTCCAACAGGGGAACCTACAAGAGACCCAGTACTTC. The V call is TRBV29-1, the J call TRBJ2-5; 7 positions match TRBD1. The CDR3 loop spans 14 amino acids. From germline, CDR1 is SQVTM and CDR2 ANQGSEA. V shed 6 bases, J shed 2 bases, and the junction held 9 bases outside the gene matches. The whole variable domain, remainder taken from reference TRBV29-1 and TRBJ2-5, is SAVISQKPSRDICQRGTSLTIQCQVDSQVTMMFWYRQQPGQSLTLIATANQGSEATYESGFVIDKFPISRPNLTFSTLTVSNMSPEDSSIYLCSVQQGNLQETQYFGPGTRLLVL.

The chain is built from TRBV10-3 and TRBJ1-1; D is undetermined. Germline V gives CDR1 ENHRY, CDR2 SYGVKD. Trimming took off 0 bases at V and 1 base at J, with 9 bases between the two ends. This CDR3 has 15 amino acids. CDR3 amino acids: CAISESRAGNTEAFF. DNA of the CDR3: TGTGCCATCAGTGAGTCGAGAGCAGGGAACACTGAAGCTTTCTTT.

CDR3 amino acids: CASSLDGGGQYGYTF. The CDR3 DNA reads as TGTGCCAGCAGCTTAGATGGGGGCGGTCAATATGGCTACACCTTC. V gene TRBV7-2 combines with J gene TRBJ1-2, with D perhaps TRBD1 (6 bases). This CDR3 comprises 15 residues. V lost 1 base, J lost 5 bases, and 14 bases lay in between. Germline V gene lookup returns CDR1 SGHTA and CDR2 FQGNSA. The full variable domain, its missing parts supplied by reference TRBV7-2 and TRBJ1-2, is GAGVSQSPSNKVTEKGKDVELRCDPISGHTALYWYRQSLGQGLEFLIYFQGNSAPDKSGLPSDRFSAERTGGSVSTLTIQRTQQEDSAVYLCASSLDGGGQYGYTFGSGTRLTVV.

The sample holds a few counts of this clonotype. The CDR3: CASSFPSNTGELFF. CDR3 bases: TGTGCCAGCAGTTTCCCCTCGAACACCGGGGAGCTGTTTTTT. V gene TRBV6-5 combines with J gene TRBJ2-2; no firm D call. Germline V lookup: CDR1 MNHEY, CDR2 SVGAGI. V was cut by 4 bases and J by 0 bases, with 6 bases left in between. The CDR3 has 14 amino acids.

This clonotype was detected only a few times. The rearrangement uses TRBV7-2 and TRBJ1-2; the D gene is possibly TRBD1 (5 bases). The germline V gene encodes CDR1 SGHTA and CDR2 FQGNSA. Trimming left V 1 base short and J 7 bases short, with 13 bases between. The length of the CDR3 is 14 residues. CDR3 protein: CASSLEEGLTGYTF. In DNA, the CDR3 is TGTGCCAGCAGCTTAGAAGAGGGGTTAACTGGCTACACCTTC.

This clonotype was recorded at least ten times. The chain links TRBV6-4 to TRBJ2-2, with D perhaps given as TRBD1 or TRBD2 (5 bases each). V lost 0 bases, J lost 3 bases, and 11 bases lay in between. Germline values: CDR1 MRHNA, CDR2 SNTAGT. The CDR3 is 16 amino acids. The CDR3 DNA reads TGTGCCAGCAGTGACTCAGGTGGGGGTGACACCGGGGAGCTGTTTTTT. Translated: CASSDSGGGDTGELFF.

This clonotype was detected ten times or more. This chain links TRBV6-2 or TRBV6-3 with TRBJ1-5; 7 bases agree with TRBD1. CDR1 and CDR2 (germline): MNHEY, SVGEGT. The CDR3 runs 15 residues. V lost 5 bases, J lost 9 bases, and 13 bases stayed unmatched. This CDR3 reads CASSIDRALGGPQHF. CDR3 nucleotides: TGTGCCAGCAGTATTGACAGGGCCCTTGGGGGGCCCCAGCATTTT.

This clonotype was seen more than once but under ten times. The CDR3 region is CASSYLTGSSNSPLHF. As DNA, the CDR3 is TGTGCCAGCAGTTACCTGACAGGGTCGAGCAATTCACCCCTCCACTTT. J is TRBJ1-6 and V is TRBV6-5; the match to TRBD1 covers 7 bases. Germline V gene sequence: CDR1 MNHEY, CDR2 SVGAGI. Trimming removed 2 bases from V and 7 bases from J; junction bases left unmatched: 8. The CDR3 covers 16 residues.

The CDR3 region has the DNA TGCAGTGCTAGAACGGGCGTGGGACCTTACAATGAGCAGTTCTTC. This gives the protein CSARTGVGPYNEQFF. The rearrangement joins TRBV20-1 to TRBJ2-1; D is tentatively TRBD1 or TRBD2 (5 bases each). CDR3 length: 15 amino acids. Germline CDR1 is DFQATT and CDR2 is SNEGSKA (reference sequence). The V end lost 2 bases, the J end lost 4 bases, and 15 bases lay between the germline ends.

This clonotype was observed a handful of times. The chain is built from TRBV18 and TRBJ1-2, with D hard to call. The CDR3 has 12 amino acids. The germline V gene has CDR1 KGHSH and CDR2 LQKENI. Trimming left V 3 bases short and J 7 bases short, with 9 bases between. CDR3 nucleotides: TGTGCCAGCTCACCGATCTTCCGTGGCTACACCTTC. Translating it yields CASSPIFRGYTF.

This sequence joins TRBV12-3 or TRBV12-4 and TRBJ2-3, with TRBD1 matching 9 bases. The CDR3 is 14 amino acids. Trimming removed 6 bases from V and 8 bases from J; junction bases left unmatched: 9. CDR3 in DNA: TGTGCCAGCAGACCCAACAGGGGGCTGGGTACGCAGTATTTT. It codes for CASRPNRGLGTQYF.

This clonotype has more than one count but fewer than ten. The chain combines TRBV6-1 with TRBJ1-1, with a tentative D call TRBD1 (5 bases). CDR1 is MNHNS, CDR2 SASEGT, per germline. Trimming pared 6 bases from V and 7 bases from J, leaving 12 bases between. The CDR3 loop spans 12 amino acids. The chain's CDR3 is CASRWDRLEAFF. CDR3 DNA sequence: TGTGCCAGCAGGTGGGACCGACTTGAAGCTTTCTTT.

This clonotype has more than one count but fewer than ten. V and J are TRBV7-9 and TRBJ2-7; D assignment may be TRBD1 or TRBD2 (5 bases each). CDR1 and CDR2 (germline): SEHNR, FQNEAQ (reference sequence). The CDR3 is 14 amino acids. The V end was cut by 1 base, the J end by 7 bases, with 14 bases between. In nucleotides, the CDR3 is TGTGCCAGCAGCTTAGGGGACGGCGTGTATGAGCAGTACTTC. Amino acid sequence: CASSLGDGVYEQYF. The entire variable domain, with the rest obtained from reference TRBV7-9 and TRBJ2-7, is as follows: DTGVSQNPRHKITKRGQNVTFRCDPISEHNRLYWYRQTLGQGPEFLTYFQNEAQLEKSRLLSDRFSAERPKGSFSTLEIQRTEQGDSAMYLCASSLGDGVYEQYFGPGTRLTVT.

This clonotype was counted between two and nine times. CDR3 residues: CASSLGGVPGTQYF. CDR3 DNA sequence: TGTGCCAGCAGCCTAGGGGGGGTCCCGGGGACCCAGTACTTC. The chain recombines TRBV7-2 with TRBJ2-5; weak D call: TRBD2 (7 bases). Trimming removed 5 bases from V and 7 bases from J, with 17 bases in between. The CDR3 runs to 14 residues. Germline assignment: CDR1 SGHTA and CDR2 FQGNSA. The entire variable domain, with the rest obtained from reference TRBV7-2 and TRBJ2-5, is as follows: GAGVSQSPSNKVTEKGKDVELRCDPISGHTALYWYRQSLGQGLEFLIYFQGNSAPDKSGLPSDRFSAERTGGSVSTLTIQRTQQEDSAVYLCASSLGGVPGTQYFGPGTRLLVL.

This clonotype was seen a handful of times. The chain carries TRBV7-8 and TRBJ1-1; D possibly corresponds to TRBD1 (5 bases). Germline CDR1 and CDR2: SGHVS and FQNEAQ. Trimming removed 2 bases from V and 0 bases from J, with 13 bases in between. The CDR3 contains 16 residues. The CDR3 DNA sequence: TGTGCCAGCAGCTTACATGTTGGGGGAATGAACACTGAAGCTTTCTTT. Translated: CASSLHVGGMNTEAFF.

This clonotype has ten or more counts. V is TRBV3-1 and J is TRBJ1-2; D perhaps matches TRBD1 (5 bases). This CDR3 has 12 residues. Trimming pared 5 bases from V and 6 bases from J, leaving 10 bases between. Per the germline V gene, CDR1 is LGHDT and CDR2 is YNNKEL (reference sequence). CDR3 region: CASSEGVDGYTF. The CDR3 coding sequence is TGTGCCAGCAGCGAAGGGGTCGATGGCTACACCTTC.

This clonotype was observed many times. The genes are TRBV20-1 and TRBJ1-2, with a tentative D call TRBD1 (5 bases). Trimming took 4 bases from V and 1 from J, leaving 10 bases between them. The CDR3 totals 13 residues. CDR1 and CDR2 from the germline V gene are DFQATT and SNEGSKA (reference sequence). The CDR3: CSATGTFNYGYTF. The DNA for the CDR3 is TGCAGTGCTACCGGGACCTTTAACTATGGCTACACCTTC.

This clonotype was observed a few times. The chain links TRBV27 to TRBJ1-1; D not resolved. The CDR3 loop spans 14 amino acids. The V end was cut by 1 base, the J end by 1 base, with 7 bases between. Germline CDR1 MNHEY, CDR2 SMNVEV (reference sequence). CDR3 sequence (DNA): TGTGCCAGCAGTTTATTCTACGAGAACACTGAAGCTTTCTTT. Amino acid sequence: CASSLFYENTEAFF.

The sample holds a few counts of this clonotype. The V and J genes are TRBV5-1 and TRBJ1-1; D possibly corresponds to TRBD1 (5 bases). Trimming removed 0 bases from V and 1 base from J, with 7 bases in between. The CDR3 spans 14 residues. From germline, CDR1 is SGHRS and CDR2 YFSETQ. As DNA, the CDR3 is TGCGCCAGCAGCTTGGGGGACCCGAACACTGAAGCTTTCTTT. It yields the protein CASSLGDPNTEAFF. Variable domain in full (rest from reference TRBV5-1 and TRBJ1-1): KAGVTQTPRYLIKTRGQQVTLSCSPISGHRSVSWYQQTPGQGLQFLFEYFSETQRNKGNFPGRFSGRQFSNSRSEMNVSTLELGDSALYLCASSLGDPNTEAFFGQGTRLTVV.

The chain employs TRBV2 and TRBJ1-2; 9 bases agree with TRBD1. Germline V gene data show CDR1 as SNHLY and CDR2 as FYNNEI. After removal of 4 bases from V and 1 base from J, the junction contained 4 bases not matched to a gene. The CDR3 spans 15 residues. The CDR3 is CASSVGQGYNYGYTF. The CDR3 region has the DNA TGTGCCAGCAGTGTGGGACAGGGTTATAACTATGGCTACACCTTC. Full variable domain (remainder filled in from reference TRBV2 and TRBJ1-2): EPEVTQTPSHQVTQMGQEVILRCVPISNHLYFYWYRQILGQKVEFLVSFYNNEISEKSEIFDDQFSVERPDGSNFTLKIRSTKLEDSAMYFCASSVGQGYNYGYTFGSGTRLTVV.

This chain links TRBV29-1 with TRBJ2-7; D gene ambiguous. Germline V lookup: CDR1 SQVTM, CDR2 ANQGSEA. Trimming took 4 bases from V and 6 from J, leaving 13 bases between them. The CDR3 length is 12 residues. The CDR3 here is CSVGRPQAEQYF. The CDR3 DNA follows: TGCAGCGTTGGCCGGCCCCAAGCCGAGCAGTACTTC.

The genes are TRBV3-1 and TRBJ2-3; D not resolved. CDR1 is LGHDT, CDR2 YNNKEL, per germline (reference sequence). V shed 0 bases and J shed 0 bases, with 4 bases lying between them. This CDR3 is 14 amino acids long. CDR3: CASSQDQSTDTQYF. The CDR3 DNA sequence: TGTGCCAGCAGCCAAGATCAAAGCACAGATACGCAGTATTTT.

In this sample, this clonotype turned up many times. The chain links TRBV29-1 to TRBJ2-3; tentatively, D is TRBD1 or TRBD2 (6 bases each). The V gene lost 4 bases and the J gene lost 0 bases, with 11 bases spanning the gap. The CDR3 has 14 amino acids. Per germline, CDR1 SQVTM and CDR2 ANQGSEA. The CDR3 coding sequence is TGCAGCGTTGCCCAGGGGACTAGCACAGATACGCAGTATTTT. Its translation: CSVAQGTSTDTQYF.

The table lists this clonotype with many counts. V usage is TRBV6-5 and J usage is TRBJ2-2; perhaps D is TRBD1 or TRBD2 (5 bases each). This CDR3 is built from 14 residues. V gave up 1 base and J gave up 4 bases, with 7 bases separating them. Per the germline V gene, CDR1 is MNHEY and CDR2 is SVGAGI. The CDR3 DNA follows: TGTGCCAGCAGTTACTTGGGGGTCACCGGGGAGCTGTTTTTT. As protein: CASSYLGVTGELFF.

This clonotype was counted at least ten times. This chain uses TRBV7-2 with TRBJ1-6, with 9 bases that match TRBD1. Unmatched junction bases numbered 5, after V lost 6 bases and J lost 11 bases. The CDR3 length is 13 residues. CDR1 is SGHTA and CDR2 is FQGNSA in the germline V gene. The CDR3 nucleotides read TGTGCCAGCAGATTAAGGGACAGGGCACCCCTCCACTTT. This sequence encodes CASRLRDRAPLHF.

J is TRBJ1-4 and V is TRBV12-3 or TRBV12-4; D ambiguous. This CDR3 is 13 amino acids long. V shed 8 bases and J shed 3 bases, with 10 bases lying between them. The CDR3 protein is CASGANPNEKLFF. The CDR3, as DNA: TGTGCCAGCGGAGCTAACCCTAATGAAAAACTGTTTTTT.

This clonotype was seen more than once but under ten times. V gene TRBV14 combines with J gene TRBJ2-1, with D possibly matching TRBD1 (5 bases). Looked up from germline, CDR1 is SGHDN and CDR2 is FVKESK. The V and J ends lost 1 base and 9 bases respectively, with 10 bases between them. This CDR3 contains 13 residues. CDR3 DNA sequence: TGTGCCAGCAGCCAAGGGACATCTGGTGAGCAGTTCTTC. Encoded protein: CASSQGTSGEQFF.